This T cell receptor (beta chain) originates from a study of identical twins. Study-wide points: Compared with models, monozygotic twins showed more out-of-frame TCR alpha sharing.

In the case of this clonotype: Its antigen is currently unknown.

TCRdb recomputed calls from the 5' RACE reads with MiXCR, one row per CDR3 protein. This sample has 240,000 or so distinct CDR3 sequences, with under 12% found just once. The sequencing sample was made of memory T cells sorted from blood. The TCR was taken from a man aged 45-65 years in good health.

Here the CDR3 reads CAINPGQGEETQYF. CDR3 DNA: TGTGCCATCAATCCGGGACAGGGGGAAGAGACCCAGTACTTC. The chain employs TRBV10-3 and TRBJ2-5; 11 nucleotides line up with TRBD1. The germline CDR1 and CDR2 sequences are ENHRY and SYGVKD. The CDR3 contains 14 residues. V lost 7 bases and J lost 3; bases outside the gene matches: 4.